This TCR beta chain was obtained from a study of blood T cell repertoires in COVID-19. Looking at the study overall: Italy, Spain and the United States were the sources of the convalescent and acute COVID-19 samples. Sources were T cells, B-cell-depleted T cells, or PBMCs; the material itself was cDNA or gDNA.

In the authors' workflow: Counts of nucleated cells, estimated from reference gene primer amplification, were obtained. The table came from immunoSEQ multiplex PCR; TCRdb's copy has only in-frame clones and leaves some out. The DNA gave D and trimming, while V, J and clone size come from that table. The sample yields around 140,000 clones, around 81% seen once. This clone has more than one count but fewer than ten. The germline CDR1 and CDR2 sequences are SGHTA and FQGNSA. V dropped 6 bases and J dropped 7; count of bases not matched to a gene: 6. This CDR3 has 14 residues. The chain couples TRBV7-2 to TRBJ2-1; TRBD2 matches at 10 bases. The sequence came from a human donor in a cohort sampled during active COVID-19. Sequenced input: peripheral blood. CDR3 protein: CASRRILAGNEQFF. The CDR3 region has the DNA TGTGCCAGCAGAAGAATACTAGCGGGAAATGAGCAGTTCTTC.